This passage covers 22 T cell receptor beta chains from one sample sequenced in a study of technical replicates of blood from a few donors. Clones were read by immunoSEQ multiplex PCR, and TCRdb kept only the in-frame ones, dropping some. The table includes tens of thousands of clones, roughly 94% detected once. Source material: T cells isolated from PBMCs. The receptors shown here come from a human donor in good health.

The genes are TRBV6-1 and TRBJ2-1; 9 bases line up with TRBD2. The germline V gene has CDR1 MNHNS and CDR2 SASEGT. The CDR3 has 17 amino acids. Losses at the gene ends were 2 bases for V and 6 bases for J; bases not matched to a gene: 11. CDR3 sequence reads: CASSEQLAGATGNEQFF. In DNA, the CDR3 is TGTGCCAGCAGTGAACAACTAGCGGGCGCAACGGGCAATGAGCAGTTCTTC.

J is TRBJ1-4 and V is TRBV9, with 9 nucleotides matching TRBD1. CDR3 length equals 17 residues. J gave up 3 bases and V 4 bases, and 10 bases lay outside the gene matches. Looked up from germline, CDR1 is SGDLS and CDR2 is YYNGEE. Here the CDR3 DNA reads TGTGCCAGCAGCCCTCCCGGGACAGGGCCAGCTAATGAAAAACTGTTTTTT. Its protein product is CASSPPGTGPANEKLFF. Based on the CDR3 plus reference TRBV9 and TRBJ1-4, the full variable domain is DSGVTQTPKHLITATGQRVTLRCSPRSGDLSVYWYQQSLDQGLQFLIQYYNGEERAKGNILERFSAQQFPDLHSELNLSSLELGDSALYFCASSPPGTGPANEKLFFGSGTQLSVL.

This chain links TRBV9 with TRBJ1-1; D is perhaps TRBD1 (5 bases). Trimming took off 4 bases at V and 3 bases at J, with 16 bases between the two ends. This CDR3 is built from 15 residues. Germline V CDR1 and CDR2: SGDLS, YYNGEE. CDR3 sequence (DNA): TGTGCCAGCAGCCCCGGGGGGAATAAGGACACTGAAGCTTTCTTT. It specifies CASSPGGNKDTEAFF.

The rearrangement joins TRBV6-5 to TRBJ1-1; no reliable D call. CDR3 length: 15 residues. Germline assignment: CDR1 MNHEY and CDR2 SVGAGI. The V gene lost 4 bases and the J gene lost 1 base, with 13 bases spanning the gap. This chain's CDR3 is CASSSELIANTEAFF. The CDR3 DNA is TGTGCCAGCAGTTCCGAACTGATAGCGAACACTGAAGCTTTCTTT.

On this clone itself: Relative to the germline gene, one junction end is altered; a read error may explain this. The chain uses TRBV5-5 and TRBJ1-1, with D perhaps matching TRBD1 (5 bases). In germline, CDR1 is SGHKS, CDR2 YYEKEE (reference sequence). The CDR3 covers 11 residues. The CDR3 region has the DNA TGTGCCAGCAGCAGACCGGGGGTAATTATCTTT. The encoded protein is CASSRPGVIIF.

The J gene is TRBJ2-3, the V gene TRBV29-1, with a weak D call TRBD1 (6 bases). This CDR3 is built from 16 residues. V gave up 6 bases and J gave up 5 bases, with 24 bases separating them. Looked up from germline, CDR1 is SQVTM and CDR2 is ANQGSEA. The CDR3 region has the DNA TGCAGCGTCGCGAACCCGGACAAGGGGGAAGGAGATACGCAGTATTTT. It yields the protein CSVANPDKGEGDTQYF.

The chain recombines TRBV5-1 with TRBJ2-5; TRBD2 matches at 7 bases. Germline CDR1 and CDR2: SGHRS and YFSETQ. Trimming took 1 base from V and 1 from J; bases not matched to a gene: 4. The length of the CDR3 is 15 residues. CDR3 residues: CASSLMRGSQETQYF. The CDR3 DNA is TGCGCCAGCAGCTTGATGCGGGGGAGCCAAGAGACCCAGTACTTC.

This clone has a single count. The V gene is TRBV10-3, the J gene TRBJ2-7; 8 bases fit TRBD2. The germline V gene has CDR1 ENHRY and CDR2 SYGVKD. The CDR3 spans 15 residues. V trimming: 2 bases; J trimming: 4 bases; junction bases outside the gene matches: 7. The CDR3 loop reads CAISEGLAGNYEQYF. In nucleotides, the CDR3 is TGTGCCATCAGTGAGGGGTTAGCGGGGAATTACGAGCAGTACTTC.

The rearrangement links TRBV27 to TRBJ2-7; no clear D. This CDR3 is 15 amino acids long. Trimming removed 2 bases at V and 5 bases at J, with 16 bases between. Germline V gives CDR1 MNHEY, CDR2 SMNVEV (reference sequence). The DNA of the CDR3 is TGTGCCAGCAGTTTAACACCGGGTCGCAGTGACGAGCAGTACTTC. Its translation is CASSLTPGRSDEQYF.

V usage is TRBV5-1 and J usage is TRBJ2-7; D is possibly TRBD1 (5 bases). Germline loops: CDR1 SGHRS, CDR2 YFSETQ. Trimming stripped 4 bases from V and 1 base from J, with 12 bases between. The CDR3 is 14 amino acids. The DNA of the CDR3 is TGCGCCAGCAGCCCCCGTCAGGGTTCCTACGAGCAGTACTTC. Translation: CASSPRQGSYEQYF.

This rearrangement joins TRBV19 to TRBJ1-1; no clear D. There are 11 residues in the CDR3. Trimming left V 5 bases short and J 8 bases short, with 9 bases between. Germline V gene sequence: CDR1 LNHDA, CDR2 SQIVND (reference sequence). Written as DNA, the CDR3 is TGTGCCAGTAGTCGGTGGGAGGAAGCTTTCTTT. Translation: CASSRWEEAFF.

V is TRBV19 and J is TRBJ1-2; 7 bases line up with TRBD1. The CDR3 sequence is 14 residues long. With V trimmed by 10 bases and J by 7 bases, 15 bases remained unmatched. Germline CDR1 and CDR2: LNHDA and SQIVND (reference sequence). The CDR3 loop is CATGSTGFTGGYTF. The CDR3 DNA is TGTGCCACCGGGTCGACAGGGTTTACGGGTGGCTACACCTTC.

Only one count was recorded for this clone. The chain recombines TRBV2 with TRBJ1-5, with a possible D match to TRBD1 (5 bases). Deletions cut 3 bases from V and 8 bases from J, with 8 bases between. The CDR3 is made up of 12 amino acids. Germline V gene lookup returns CDR1 SNHLY and CDR2 FYNNEI. CDR3 in amino acids: CASSDLGEPQHF. DNA of the CDR3: TGTGCCAGCAGTGATTTAGGGGAGCCCCAGCATTTT.

This clone was seen a few times. V gene TRBV30 combines with J gene TRBJ1-5; no firm D call. V lost 2 bases to trimming and J lost 0 bases, with 11 bases between them. There are 15 residues in the CDR3. Germline CDR1 GTSNPN, CDR2 SVGIG (reference sequence). The CDR3 DNA sequence: TGTGCCTGGAGTAGTGGGCAGCCTAGCAATCAGCCCCAGCATTTT. Amino acids: CAWSSGQPSNQPQHF.

The chain employs TRBV5-1 and TRBJ2-7, with 9 positions matching TRBD1. The CDR3 sequence is 15 residues long. Germline V gene lookup returns CDR1 SGHRS and CDR2 YFSETQ. V lost 4 bases and J lost 0; bases outside the gene matches: 5. Here the CDR3 reads CASSVGDRDSYEQYF. The CDR3 DNA reads TGCGCCAGCAGCGTCGGGGACAGGGACTCCTACGAGCAGTACTTC.

This rearrangement joins TRBV6-6 to TRBJ2-1; TRBD2 agrees at 8 bases. V lost 2 bases to trimming and J lost 9 bases; unmatched junction nucleotides: 6. Germline V gives CDR1 MNHNY, CDR2 SVGAGI (reference sequence). The CDR3 runs 14 residues. The DNA for the CDR3 is TGTGCCAGCAGTTACCGGGAGGGAGTCGGTGAGCAGTTCTTC. Translation gives CASSYREGVGEQFF.

The chain couples TRBV2 to TRBJ2-7; no definite D call. The length of the CDR3 is 13 residues. The germline V gene has CDR1 SNHLY and CDR2 FYNNEI. The ends were cut back, 4 bases at V and 6 bases at J, with 13 bases in the middle. The CDR3 sequence: CASSAEYHSEQYF. CDR3 nucleotide sequence: TGTGCCAGCAGTGCCGAGTATCACTCCGAGCAGTACTTC.

The chain combines TRBV6-4 with TRBJ2-5; 7 bases are shared with TRBD2. The V and J ends lost 5 bases and 1 base, in that order; junction bases with no gene match: 7. The CDR3 is made up of 15 amino acids. CDR1 is MRHNA, CDR2 SNTAGT, per germline. The CDR3 sequence is CASSFPTSLQETQYF. The CDR3 region has the DNA TGTGCCAGCAGTTTCCCGACTAGCCTCCAAGAGACCCAGTACTTC.

This sequence joins TRBV18 and TRBJ2-1, with D maybe TRBD2 (6 bases). V was clipped by 6 bases and J by 7 bases, with 25 bases between them. The CDR3 runs 17 residues. CDR1 and CDR2 from the germline V gene are KGHSH and LQKENI. In DNA form, the CDR3 reads TGTGCCAGCTCCCAGCTGATACCTAGCGCCGGGGGAAATGAGCAGTTCTTC. As protein: CASSQLIPSAGGNEQFF.

The CDR3: CASSQEGARREGRTARETQYF. The CDR3 region has the DNA TGTGCCAGCAGCCAAGAAGGAGCCCGGCGGGAGGGCCGCACGGCGCGAGAGACCCAGTACTTC. This chain links TRBV14 with TRBJ2-5, with 9 bases that match TRBD2. V was clipped by 0 bases and J by 4 bases; unmatched bases: 21. The CDR3 is made up of 21 amino acids. Germline V gene lookup returns CDR1 SGHDN and CDR2 FVKESK.

V is TRBV15 and J is TRBJ2-1; 9 nucleotides line up with TRBD1. Germline CDR1 LNHNV, CDR2 YYDKDF (reference sequence). The CDR3 length is 16 residues. V lost 5 bases, J lost 6 bases, and 11 bases stayed unmatched. CDR3 nucleotide sequence: TGTGCCACCAGCCTTAAACCCGGGACAGGGTTCAATGAGCAGTTCTTC. It is translated as CATSLKPGTGFNEQFF. Combining the CDR3 with reference TRBV15 and TRBJ2-1 gives the whole variable domain DAMVIQNPRYQVTQFGKPVTLSCSQTLNHNVMYWYQQKSSQAPKLLFHYYDKDFNNEADTPDNFQSRRPNTSFCFLDIRSPGLGDTAMYLCATSLKPGTGFNEQFFGPGTRLTVL.

The chain is built from TRBV6-5 and TRBJ1-4, with D uncertain. This CDR3 is built from 12 residues. Per germline, CDR1 MNHEY and CDR2 SVGAGI. The V end lost 6 bases, the J end lost 8 bases, and 10 bases lay between the germline ends. The CDR3 loop is CASSSRREKLFF. The CDR3 DNA reads as TGTGCCAGCAGCTCAAGGAGAGAAAAACTGTTTTTT.